What follows are 25 T cell receptor beta chains derived from one specimen sequenced in a study of CD8+ T cells in alopecia areata. Treatment given: oral pan-JAK inhibitor, 5-10 mg twice daily. Isolated RNA was reverse transcribed into cDNA used as the sequencing template. Produced via immunoSEQ multiplex PCR; TCRdb's table is partial and in-frame only. The sample yields 75,000 to 100,000 clones, just over 70% seen once. Sequencing was performed on CD8+ T cells sorted from blood, taken at week 44, from a patient treated with tofacitinib. The receptor set was obtained from a human donor with alopecia areata.

CDR3 region: CASSVEVGYEQYF. The CDR3 DNA sequence: TGTGCCAGCAGCGTAGAGGTCGGCTACGAGCAGTACTTC. This chain joins TRBV9 and TRBJ2-7, with D unresolved. V shed 0 bases and J shed 3 bases, with 7 bases lying between them. This CDR3 has 13 residues. Germline V CDR1 and CDR2: SGDLS, YYNGEE.

This clone was detected only a few times. The V call is TRBV13, the J call TRBJ1-1; tentatively, D is TRBD1 (5 bases). The germline gives CDR1 PRHDT, CDR2 FYEKMQ (reference sequence). Trimming shortened V by 4 bases and J by 3 bases, and 15 bases separated the two germline ends. The CDR3 has 15 residues. The CDR3 DNA is TGTGCCAGCAGCTCCCATCAGGGCCCCGACACTGAAGCTTTCTTT. This translates into CASSSHQGPDTEAFF.

This clone showed up many times. The chain has TRBV19 and TRBJ1-1; D unresolved. Germline V gene data show CDR1 as LNHDA and CDR2 as SQIVND (reference sequence). V gave up 3 bases and J gave up 6 bases, with 14 bases separating them. CDR3 length: 14 residues. The CDR3 loop is CASSIFADWAEAFF. CDR3 coding DNA: TGTGCCAGTAGTATTTTCGCCGACTGGGCTGAAGCTTTCTTT.

The V call is TRBV9, the J call TRBJ2-3; tentative D call: TRBD2 (7 bases). Germline-derived CDR1 and CDR2 are SGDLS and YYNGEE. The CDR3 is made up of 15 amino acids. V dropped 1 base and J dropped 2 bases, with 11 bases sitting between them. In nucleotides, the CDR3 is TGTGCCAGCAGCGTATACGGGGGGCTCACAGATACGCAGTATTTT. This gives the protein CASSVYGGLTDTQYF. Full variable domain (outside the CDR3, taken from reference TRBV9 and TRBJ2-3): DSGVTQTPKHLITATGQRVTLRCSPRSGDLSVYWYQQSLDQGLQFLIQYYNGEERAKGNILERFSAQQFPDLHSELNLSSLELGDSALYFCASSVYGGLTDTQYFGPGTRLTVL.

The rearrangement links TRBV6-6 to TRBJ1-1; the D is unclear. Trimming cost V 10 bases and J 0 bases, with 6 bases left between them. The CDR3 runs 11 residues. CDR1 MNHNY and CDR2 SVGAGI come from the germline V gene (reference sequence). DNA for the CDR3: TGTGCCACGACGGTGAACACTGAAGCTTTCTTT. Amino acid sequence: CATTVNTEAFF.

This chain links TRBV13 with TRBJ2-3; 7 nucleotides align to TRBD2. With V trimmed by 4 bases and J by 6 bases, 10 bases remained unmatched. Germline V gene sequence: CDR1 PRHDT, CDR2 FYEKMQ (reference sequence). The CDR3 extends over 15 amino acids. The CDR3 is CASSSRDYGVDTQYF. DNA of the CDR3: TGTGCCAGCAGCTCCCGGGACTACGGCGTGGATACGCAGTATTTT.

The count of this clone is one. The chain recombines TRBV27 with TRBJ1-1; no reliable D call. Looked up from germline, CDR1 is MNHEY and CDR2 is SMNVEV (reference sequence). The CDR3 extends over 14 amino acids. Trimming left V 2 bases short and J 5 bases short, with 12 bases between. The CDR3 region is CASSLTMGGTEAFF. The CDR3 DNA follows: TGTGCCAGCAGTTTAACCATGGGAGGGACTGAAGCTTTCTTT.

The chain has TRBV14 and TRBJ1-4; D possibly corresponds to TRBD1 (5 bases). Germline CDR1 SGHDN, CDR2 FVKESK. The CDR3 has 16 amino acids. Between the trimmed V and J ends, which lost 4 bases and 5 bases, there was a span of 17 bases. In DNA, the CDR3 is TGTGCCAGCAGCCCTGCGGGGGGTATTATCAATGAAAAACTGTTTTTT. This translates into CASSPAGGIINEKLFF.

J is TRBJ1-1 and V is TRBV9; TRBD1 matches 9 bases. Per germline, CDR1 SGDLS and CDR2 YYNGEE. The V gene end was trimmed by 4 bases and the J gene end by 0 bases; junction bases not matched to a gene: 13. The CDR3 sequence is 18 residues long. The CDR3 bases are TGTGCCAGCAGCTTAACCTCCAGACAGGGGGACCTGAACACTGAAGCTTTCTTT. This sequence encodes CASSLTSRQGDLNTEAFF. Combining the CDR3 with reference TRBV9 and TRBJ1-1 gives the whole variable domain DSGVTQTPKHLITATGQRVTLRCSPRSGDLSVYWYQQSLDQGLQFLIQYYNGEERAKGNILERFSAQQFPDLHSELNLSSLELGDSALYFCASSLTSRQGDLNTEAFFGQGTRLTVV.

This clone was seen only once. CDR3 in amino acids: CASTSGGAHEQFF. CDR3 sequence (DNA): TGTGCCAGCACTAGCGGGGGGGCCCATGAGCAGTTCTTC. J is TRBJ2-1 and V is TRBV28, with TRBD2 matching over 12 bases. The V segment lost 7 bases and the J segment 8 bases; nucleotides outside the gene matches: 3. The CDR3 runs to 13 residues. Germline V gene lookup returns CDR1 MDHEN and CDR2 SYDVKM.

This clone was counted between two and nine times. The genes are TRBV30 and TRBJ2-2, with D hard to call. Trimming pared 7 bases from V and 7 bases from J, leaving 7 bases between. CDR1 and CDR2 from the germline V gene are GTSNPN and SVGIG (reference sequence). The CDR3 is made up of 10 amino acids. In nucleotides, the CDR3 is TGTGCCTCCTTGTACGGGGAGCTGTTTTTT. Its translation is CASLYGELFF.

The V call is TRBV30, the J call TRBJ1-1, with D possibly TRBD1 on 6 matching bases. The germline gives CDR1 GTSNPN, CDR2 SVGIG (reference sequence). This CDR3 region has 13 residues. V lost 2 bases, J lost 2 bases, and 9 bases lay in between. The CDR3 here is CAWSTQGNTEAFF. CDR3 sequence (DNA): TGTGCCTGGAGTACACAGGGAAACACTGAAGCTTTCTTT.

The chain is built from TRBV14 and TRBJ2-7, with D perhaps TRBD1 (6 bases). Trimming took off 6 bases at V and 2 bases at J, with 14 bases between the two ends. There are 14 residues in the CDR3. The germline gives CDR1 SGHDN, CDR2 FVKESK. The CDR3 loop is CASRDSRTTYEQYF. The CDR3 DNA sequence: TGTGCCAGCAGGGACAGTCGGACCACCTACGAGCAGTACTTC.

The rearrangement joins TRBV4-2 to TRBJ2-1; no firm D call. Germline lookup yields CDR1 LGHNA and CDR2 YNFKEQ. The CDR3 length is 13 residues. Trimming took 4 bases from V and 6 from J, leaving 10 bases between them. The CDR3, as DNA: TGTGCCAGCAGCCCCCGTAGCCTCAATGAGCAGTTCTTC. As protein: CASSPRSLNEQFF.

V gene TRBV25-1 combines with J gene TRBJ1-2; tentative D call: TRBD1 (6 bases). Trimming took off 2 bases at V and 6 bases at J, with 7 bases between the two ends. Germline lookup yields CDR1 MGHDK and CDR2 SYGVNS. The CDR3 is made up of 12 amino acids. The CDR3 sequence: CASSERGNGYTF. In nucleotides, the CDR3 is TGTGCCAGCAGTGAAAGGGGGAATGGCTACACCTTC.

This clone was counted between two and nine times. The chain uses TRBV6-6 and TRBJ1-2; possibly TRBD1 for D (5 bases). This CDR3 is 14 amino acids long. Trimming left V 0 bases short and J 5 bases short, with 10 bases between. Germline V gene lookup returns CDR1 MNHNY and CDR2 SVGAGI (reference sequence). The CDR3 sequence: CASSYSGAGYGYTF. The CDR3, as DNA: TGTGCCAGCAGTTACTCTGGGGCAGGGTATGGCTACACCTTC.

This clone was counted between two and nine times. The V and J genes are TRBV27 and TRBJ2-1; possibly TRBD1 for D (6 bases). Trimming stripped 5 bases from V and 4 bases from J, with 9 bases between. The CDR3 is 13 amino acids. Germline V gene lookup returns CDR1 MNHEY and CDR2 SMNVEV (reference sequence). The CDR3 region is CASSVGTYNEQFF. CDR3 sequence (DNA): TGTGCCAGCAGTGTAGGGACATACAATGAGCAGTTCTTC.

In this sample, this clone turned up once. The rearrangement links TRBV5-1 to TRBJ2-1; D gene unclear. Germline V gene data show CDR1 as SGHRS and CDR2 as YFSETQ. Deletions cut 4 bases from V and 6 bases from J, with 8 bases between. The CDR3 is made up of 12 amino acids. CDR3 region: CASSLRPNEQFF. CDR3 in DNA: TGCGCCAGCAGCCTTAGACCCAATGAGCAGTTCTTC.

The chain employs TRBV4-3 and TRBJ1-6, with 8 bases aligning to TRBD1. Germline CDR1 reads LGHNA; CDR2 reads YSLEER. V gave up 3 bases and J gave up 7 bases; unmatched junction bases: 5. The length of the CDR3 is 15 residues. The CDR3 loop is CASSQDRVENSPLHF. The CDR3 DNA sequence: TGCGCCAGCAGCCAGGACAGGGTGGAGAATTCACCCCTCCACTTT.

The gene calls are TRBV5-1 and TRBJ1-1; D ambiguous. The CDR3 loop spans 17 amino acids. Trimming removed 1 base at V and 2 bases at J, with 18 bases between. The germline gives CDR1 SGHRS, CDR2 YFSETQ. This CDR3 reads CASSLYISGAGNTEAFF. CDR3 DNA sequence: TGCGCCAGCAGCTTGTATATATCGGGCGCAGGTAACACTGAAGCTTTCTTT.

The CDR3 here is CASGVTANTGELFF. DNA of the CDR3: TGTGCCAGCGGAGTAACTGCGAACACCGGGGAGCTGTTTTTT. The J gene is TRBJ2-2, the V gene TRBV9; D ambiguous. The V gene's germline CDR1 is SGDLS and CDR2 YYNGEE. The CDR3 runs to 14 residues. The V end lost 7 bases, the J end lost 0 bases, and 10 bases lay between the germline ends.

As regards this clone: A junction boundary mismatches the germline segment, possibly from a read error. V usage is TRBV6-5 and J usage is TRBJ2-7, with 9 bases lining up with TRBD2. Germline CDR1 is MNHEY and CDR2 is SVGAGI. The CDR3 extends over 14 amino acids. The CDR3 bases are TGTGCCAGCAGAGGACTAGCGAGTTCCTACAAGCAGTACTTC. Its translation is CASRGLASSYKQYF.

This clone was recorded a few times. The V gene is TRBV4-3, the J gene TRBJ2-7; no clear D gene. CDR3 length: 15 amino acids. V was trimmed by 0 bases and J by 0 bases, leaving 9 bases between them. CDR1 LGHNA and CDR2 YSLEER come from the germline V gene. CDR3 region: CASSQDRGNSYEQYF. The CDR3 DNA reads TGCGCCAGCAGCCAAGATCGAGGCAACTCCTACGAGCAGTACTTC.

This chain connects TRBV4-1 to TRBJ1-1, with TRBD1 as a possible D gene (5 bases). The CDR3 length is 14 residues. Deletions cut 1 base from V and 3 bases from J, with 9 bases between. The germline gives CDR1 MGHRA, CDR2 YSYEKL. The CDR3 protein is CASSQGFRDTEAFF. CDR3 nucleotides: TGCGCCAGCAGCCAAGGTTTCAGGGACACTGAAGCTTTCTTT.

The V and J genes are TRBV4-3 and TRBJ2-6; D possibly corresponds to TRBD2 (6 bases). V lost 4 bases and J lost 7, with 11 bases in between. The CDR3 consists of 14 residues. From germline, CDR1 is LGHNA and CDR2 YSLEER. Here the CDR3 DNA reads TGCGCCAGCAGCCCCGCGGGGAGTGCCAACGTCCTGACTTTC. It translates to CASSPAGSANVLTF.